A selection of T cell receptor beta chains follows, all from one sample in a study of shared clonotypes between healthy human individuals. Clones were sequenced by immunoSEQ multiplex PCR, and TCRdb holds only the in-frame ones, with some missing. Counted here are about 2.1 million clones, just under 95% occurring once; the ten biggest clones make up over 1.5%. The sequencing sample was made of naive CD8+ T cells from PBMCs. These receptors were obtained from a man between 18 and 35 years old in good health. Some clones in this sample may be carry-over from other donors' samples. CDR3s include the opening cysteine and the closing phenylalanine or tryptophan. The D gene is left open where the match is weak. The size field is filled for only some rows; it gives once, few, many or a size class.

len: 11
abundance: .
v_gene: TRBV15
d_gene: .
j_gene: TRBJ2-1
CDR3aa: CATGALTEQFF
CDR3nt: TGTGCCACAGGGGCGTTGACTGAGCAGTTCTTC

len: 17
abundance: once
v_gene: TRBV7-9
d_gene: .
j_gene: TRBJ2-2
CDR3aa: CASSSSRSPSGNGELFF
CDR3nt: TGTGCCAGCAGCTCCTCGAGGTCCCCGTCCGGGAACGGGGAGCTGTTTTTT

len: 15
abundance: .
v_gene: TRBV11-1
d_gene: TRBD2
j_gene: TRBJ2-1
CDR3aa: CASSLASGRNNEQFF
CDR3nt: TGTGCCAGCAGCTTAGCTAGCGGGAGGAACAATGAGCAGTTCTTC

len: 18
abundance: .
v_gene: TRBV11-2
d_gene: TRBD2
j_gene: TRBJ2-7
CDR3aa: CASSVRLAGGPSLHEQYF
CDR3nt: TGTGCCAGCAGCGTCCGACTAGCGGGAGGTCCCAGCCTCCACGAGCAGTACTTC

len: 16
abundance: .
v_gene: TRBV4-1
d_gene: TRBD1
j_gene: TRBJ2-7
CDR3aa: CASSQERGQGIHEQYF
CDR3nt: TGCGCCAGCAGCCAAGAAAGGGGACAGGGGATCCACGAGCAGTACTTC

len: 15
abundance: .
v_gene: TRBV19
d_gene: TRBD1
j_gene: TRBJ1-5
CDR3aa: CASSIPHRGNQPQHF
CDR3nt: TGTGCCAGTAGTATACCCCACAGGGGGAATCAGCCCCAGCATTTT

len: 16
abundance: once
v_gene: TRBV25-1
d_gene: TRBD2
j_gene: TRBJ2-5
CDR3aa: CASRSRAGGVMETQYF
CDR3nt: TGTGCCAGCAGGTCCCGCGCGGGAGGGGTCATGGAGACCCAGTACTTC

len: 15
abundance: .
v_gene: TRBV27
d_gene: .
j_gene: TRBJ2-6
CDR3aa: CASSFQGIGANVLTF
CDR3nt: TGTGCCAGCAGTTTTCAGGGAATCGGGGCCAACGTCCTGACTTTC

len: 14
abundance: .
v_gene: TRBV27
d_gene: .
j_gene: TRBJ2-1
CDR3aa: CASSLRHGGNEQFF
CDR3nt: TGTGCCAGCAGTTTACGGCATGGGGGTAATGAGCAGTTCTTC

len: 16
abundance: once
v_gene: TRBV14
d_gene: .
j_gene: TRBJ1-3
CDR3aa: CASSQDGEGSGNTIYF
CDR3nt: TGTGCCAGCAGCCAAGATGGAGAGGGCTCCGGAAACACCATATATTTT

len: 16
abundance: .
v_gene: TRBV5-1
d_gene: .
j_gene: TRBJ1-1
CDR3aa: CASSADLGPMNTEAFF
CDR3nt: TGCGCCAGCAGCGCCGACCTGGGACCGATGAACACTGAAGCTTTCTTT

len: 14
abundance: .
v_gene: TRBV5-4
d_gene: .
j_gene: TRBJ1-1
CDR3aa: CASSFCPRECEAFF
CDR3nt: TGTGCCAGCAGCTTCTGCCCCAGGGAGTGTGAAGCTTTCTTT

len: 17
abundance: .
v_gene: TRBV5-1
d_gene: .
j_gene: TRBJ2-1
CDR3aa: CASSFTPGAYTYNEQFF
CDR3nt: TGCGCCAGCAGCTTTACTCCCGGGGCCTACACCTACAATGAGCAGTTCTTC

len: 11
abundance: .
v_gene: TRBV29-1
d_gene: .
j_gene: TRBJ2-1
CDR3aa: CSVVGGSEQFF
CDR3nt: TGCAGCGTTGTAGGGGGGAGTGAGCAGTTCTTC

len: 16
abundance: .
v_gene: TRBV27
d_gene: .
j_gene: TRBJ2-1
CDR3aa: CASSLSRRGDYNEQFF
CDR3nt: TGTGCCAGCAGTTTATCTAGGAGGGGAGATTACAATGAGCAGTTCTTC

len: 10
abundance: .
v_gene: TRBV2
d_gene: .
j_gene: TRBJ2-3
CDR3aa: CASKALAQYF
CDR3nt: TGTGCCAGCAAGGCGCTGGCGCAGTATTTT

len: 14
abundance: .
v_gene: TRBV10-3
d_gene: .
j_gene: TRBJ1-5
CDR3aa: CAISEIQGRQPQHF
CDR3nt: TGTGCCATCAGTGAAATACAGGGTCGGCAGCCCCAGCATTTT

len: 14
abundance: .
v_gene: TRBV6-6
d_gene: .
j_gene: TRBJ1-1
CDR3aa: CASSYFTANTEAFF
CDR3nt: TGTGCCAGCAGTTACTTCACAGCAAACACTGAAGCTTTCTTT

len: 14
abundance: .
v_gene: TRBV7-9
d_gene: .
j_gene: TRBJ2-5
CDR3aa: CASSEEQFQETQYF
CDR3nt: TGTGCCAGCAGCGAAGAACAGTTTCAAGAGACCCAGTACTTC

len: 12
abundance: .
v_gene: TRBV7-8
d_gene: TRBD1
j_gene: TRBJ1-4
CDR3aa: CASRTGDEKLFF
CDR3nt: TGTGCCAGCAGGACAGGGGATGAAAAACTGTTTTTT

len: 13
abundance: .
v_gene: TRBV7-9
d_gene: .
j_gene: TRBJ2-7
CDR3aa: CASSPKDGYEQYF
CDR3nt: TGTGCCAGCAGCCCGAAGGACGGCTACGAGCAGTACTTC

len: 14
abundance: .
v_gene: TRBV12-5
d_gene: TRBD1
j_gene: TRBJ1-2
CDR3aa: CASGPAGTGDVYTF
CDR3nt: TGTGCTAGTGGCCCGGCCGGGACAGGGGACGTCTACACCTTC

len: 12
abundance: .
v_gene: TRBV28
d_gene: .
j_gene: TRBJ2-5
CDR3aa: CASSFPGWDQYF
CDR3nt: TGTGCCAGCAGTTTCCCGGGGTGGGACCAGTACTTC

len: 13
abundance: .
v_gene: TRBV6-1
d_gene: .
j_gene: TRBJ1-2
CDR3aa: CASSEGQGYGYTF
CDR3nt: TGTGCCAGCAGTGAAGGTCAGGGCTATGGCTACACCTTC

len: 15
abundance: .
v_gene: TRBV29-1
d_gene: TRBD1
j_gene: TRBJ2-7
CDR3aa: CSVSYRGSASYEQYF
CDR3nt: TGCAGCGTCTCCTACAGGGGGTCAGCGTCCTACGAGCAGTACTTC

len: 14
abundance: .
v_gene: TRBV11-2
d_gene: .
j_gene: TRBJ2-7
CDR3aa: CASSLVGGSYEQYF
CDR3nt: TGTGCCAGCAGCTTAGTGGGGGGCTCCTACGAGCAGTACTTC

len: 16
abundance: .
v_gene: TRBV6-1
d_gene: .
j_gene: TRBJ1-1
CDR3aa: CASSESGGWVNTEAFF
CDR3nt: TGTGCCAGCAGTGAATCCGGGGGGTGGGTGAACACTGAAGCTTTCTTT

len: 15
abundance: .
v_gene: TRBV5-1
d_gene: TRBD1
j_gene: TRBJ2-7
CDR3aa: CASSWTTGGTYEQYF
CDR3nt: TGCGCCAGCAGCTGGACGACAGGGGGCACCTACGAGCAGTACTTC